This TCR beta chain was documented in a study of blood T cell repertoires in COVID-19. Sequencing used immunoSEQ multiplex PCR; TCRdb keeps in-frame clones, though not all of them. Of around 100,000 clones in the sample, over 75% are singletons; the top ten hold roughly 1.6%. Per germline, CDR1 SGDLS and CDR2 YYNGEE. The V gene lost 5 bases and the J gene lost 3 bases, with 12 bases spanning the gap. This CDR3 is built from 14 residues. The chain links TRBV9 to TRBJ1-3, with TRBD1 as a possible D gene (5 bases). Sequenced: peripheral blood. This TCR derives from a man aged 45-60 years with acute or convalescent COVID-19. CDR3 amino acids: CASSAGGDGNTIYF. The CDR3 DNA is TGTGCCAGCAGTGCCGGGGGGGATGGAAACACCATATATTTT.